Below, 17 T cell receptor beta chains from the same sample are listed, as sequenced in a study of CD8 T cells in Susac syndrome. Random hexamers were used to reverse transcribe 0.5 to 1 ug of RNA. Each CDR3 protein gets one entry after TCRdb re-called the immunoSEQ multiplex PCR reads with MiXCR. The sample shows about 430,000 distinct CDR3 sequences, 75% to 90% of them seen only once. The sample comprised CD8+ T cells from PBMCs. The receptor set was obtained from a human donor with multiple sclerosis.

The chain recombines TRBV10-3 with TRBJ2-1; D could derive from TRBD1 or TRBD2 (5 bases each). This CDR3 spans 15 amino acids. The V and J ends lost 3 bases and 2 bases respectively, with 11 bases between them. Looked up from germline, CDR1 is ENHRY and CDR2 is SYGVKD. CDR3 region: CAISEEGFPYNEQFF. CDR3 DNA: TGTGCCATCAGTGAAGAGGGGTTCCCCTACAATGAGCAGTTCTTC.

J is TRBJ1-5 and V is TRBV28; 7 bases match TRBD1. Germline assignment: CDR1 MDHEN and CDR2 SYDVKM. V lost 10 bases to trimming and J lost 5 bases; unmatched junction nucleotides: 5. The CDR3 runs to 12 residues. CDR3 bases: TGTGCCATCTGGGACAGTGATCAGCCCCAGCATTTT. Its translation: CAIWDSDQPQHF.

V and J are TRBV4-1 and TRBJ1-5; 8 positions agree with TRBD1. The CDR3 consists of 16 residues. V lost 0 bases, J lost 6 bases, and 7 bases stayed unmatched. Germline lookup yields CDR1 MGHRA and CDR2 YSYEKL. Here the CDR3 reads CASSQDRTGFSQPQHF. CDR3 nucleotides: TGCGCCAGCAGCCAAGATAGGACAGGGTTTTCTCAGCCCCAGCATTTT.

This clonotype was counted between two and nine times. J is TRBJ2-7 and V is TRBV19, with D tentatively TRBD1 (5 bases). V dropped 8 bases and J dropped 1 base, with 15 bases sitting between them. The CDR3 loop spans 14 amino acids. From germline, CDR1 is LNHDA and CDR2 SQIVND (reference sequence). CDR3 nucleotide sequence: TGTGCCAGTGCTGACAGCTCCTGGTCCTACGAGCAGTACTTC. The encoded protein is CASADSSWSYEQYF.

V and J are TRBV7-6 and TRBJ2-2, with a possible D match to TRBD2 (5 bases). The CDR3 extends over 12 amino acids. The V end lost 7 bases, the J end lost 6 bases, and 9 bases lay between the germline ends. The germline gives CDR1 SGHVS, CDR2 FNYEAQ. CDR3 loop: CASTEGSGELFF. The CDR3 DNA is TGTGCCAGCACCGAGGGCTCCGGGGAGCTGTTTTTT.

The chain couples TRBV29-1 to TRBJ1-1, with 8 bases aligning to TRBD1. The CDR3 is 16 residues long. Germline V CDR1 and CDR2: SQVTM, ANQGSEA. The trim removed 1 base at V and 0 bases at J, leaving 7 bases unmatched. The DNA for the CDR3 is TGCAGCGTTGAAGGTGGCCTGACAGGGGTGAACACTGAAGCTTTCTTT. This translates into CSVEGGLTGVNTEAFF.

This clonotype was counted once. The chain recombines TRBV4-2 with TRBJ2-2; TRBD1 is a possible D gene (7 bases). The CDR3 is made up of 18 amino acids. The germline gives CDR1 LGHNA, CDR2 YNFKEQ. The V end lost 1 base, the J end lost 3 bases, and 18 bases lay between the germline ends. The CDR3 protein is CASSQARFGRGDTGELFF. The DNA for the CDR3 is TGTGCCAGCAGCCAAGCTCGTTTCGGCAGGGGGGACACCGGGGAGCTGTTTTTT.

CDR3 DNA sequence: TGTGCCAGCAGCTCCGGGGGGGGTTTCACTGAAGCTTTCTTT. Translating it yields CASSSGGGFTEAFF. V and J are TRBV9 and TRBJ1-1; D is perhaps TRBD1 (5 bases). Trimming pared 4 bases from V and 4 bases from J, leaving 14 bases between. Per germline, CDR1 SGDLS and CDR2 YYNGEE. The CDR3 is made up of 14 amino acids.

The chain combines TRBV3-1 with TRBJ1-2, with D hard to call. The V end was cut by 0 bases, the J end by 5 bases, with 13 bases between. The CDR3 contains 15 residues. Germline V gene data show CDR1 as LGHDT and CDR2 as YNNKEL (reference sequence). The CDR3 loop is CASSQDNPGGYGYTF. The CDR3 nucleotides are TGTGCCAGCAGCCAAGACAATCCCGGTGGGTATGGCTACACCTTC.

In this sample, this clonotype turned up once. The chain's CDR3 is CASSYRWGGTGGASYNSPLHF. CDR3 coding DNA: TGTGCCAGCAGTTACAGGTGGGGTGGGACAGGGGGCGCTTCCTATAATTCACCCCTCCACTTT. The V gene is TRBV6-5, the J gene TRBJ1-6; 12 bases align to TRBD1. This CDR3 region has 21 residues. CDR1 and CDR2 (germline): MNHEY, SVGAGI. The V and J ends lost 2 bases and 1 base, in that order; junction bases with no gene match: 12.

The chain combines TRBV2 with TRBJ2-3; TRBD2 agrees at 9 bases. This CDR3 contains 17 residues. Germline V gives CDR1 SNHLY, CDR2 FYNNEI. With 10 bases clipped from V and 0 bases from J, the junction kept 14 bases outside the gene matches. CDR3 DNA sequence: TGTGCCATCGTATTTGAGACTAGCGGAGCTAGCACAGATACGCAGTATTTT. This codes for CAIVFETSGASTDTQYF.

V usage is TRBV12-5 and J usage is TRBJ2-1; the D gene is possibly TRBD2 (6 bases). V was cut by 1 base and J by 9 bases, with 16 bases left in between. Per germline, CDR1 LGHNT and CDR2 FRNRAP. This CDR3 contains 15 residues. The CDR3, as DNA: TGTGCTAGTGGTTTGGCTCAAGCGGGCCCCCCTGAGCAGTTCTTC. It yields the protein CASGLAQAGPPEQFF.

The rearrangement links TRBV5-5 to TRBJ2-1; D ambiguous. The V gene's germline CDR1 is SGHKS and CDR2 YYEKEE (reference sequence). The CDR3 runs 15 residues. Trimming shortened V by 3 bases and J by 7 bases, and 17 bases separated the two germline ends. CDR3 DNA: TGTGCCAGCAGCTGGGGTCATACAATGGGTAATGAGCAGTTCTTC. Translating gives CASSWGHTMGNEQFF.

This chain connects TRBV10-1 to TRBJ2-5; D gene uncertain. Germline values: CDR1 WNHNN, CDR2 SYGVQD (reference sequence). CDR3 length equals 15 residues. Trimming left V 0 bases short and J 2 bases short, with 10 bases between. CDR3 in amino acids: CASSESPESQETQYF. The CDR3 nucleotides are TGCGCCAGCAGTGAGTCCCCGGAATCGCAAGAGACCCAGTACTTC.

V usage is TRBV5-8 and J usage is TRBJ2-2; D may be TRBD1 or TRBD2 (5 bases each). V was cut by 4 bases and J by 7 bases, with 11 bases left in between. This CDR3 comprises 13 residues. Germline CDR1 and CDR2: SGHTS and YDEGEE. The CDR3 bases are TGTGCCAGCAGCGGAGGACAATACGGGGAGCTGTTTTTT. This sequence encodes CASSGGQYGELFF.

This chain links TRBV27 with TRBJ2-3; 12 bases fit TRBD2. The CDR3 runs to 16 residues. Germline lookup yields CDR1 MNHEY and CDR2 SMNVEV (reference sequence). The J segment lost 4 bases and the V segment lost 5 bases, leaving 7 bases of the junction unmatched. The CDR3 DNA is TGTGCCAGCAGTCCGCGACTAGCGGGAGTCCCAGATACGCAGTATTTT. It codes for CASSPRLAGVPDTQYF.

This chain joins TRBV29-1 and TRBJ1-1, with no clear D. Germline V gene lookup returns CDR1 SQVTM and CDR2 ANQGSEA. This CDR3 has 12 residues. Trimming cost V 0 bases and J 8 bases, with 10 bases left between them. CDR3 region: CSVEDLRAEAFF. In DNA, the CDR3 is TGCAGCGTTGAAGATCTAAGGGCGGAAGCTTTCTTT.